This TCR beta chain was identified during a study of blood T cell repertoires in COVID-19. This clone was detected a few times. Produced via immunoSEQ multiplex PCR; TCRdb's table is partial and in-frame only. The sample holds 250,000 or so clones, approximately 88% seen once. Trimming at V came to 3 bases and at J to 7 bases, leaving 5 bases not matched to a gene. Germline-derived CDR1 and CDR2 are PRHDT and FYEKMQ (reference sequence). The CDR3 covers 13 residues. The sequencing input was peripheral blood. V usage is TRBV13 and J usage is TRBJ1-1; TRBD1 matches at 7 bases. The TCR sequence derives from a woman aged 25-40 years with COVID-19, enrolled during active disease. This CDR3 is CASSFRRDSEAFF. CDR3 DNA sequence: TGTGCCAGCAGCTTCAGGCGGGACAGTGAAGCTTTCTTT.